The 9 T cell receptor beta chains below come from one sample, sequenced in a study of beta chain features in type 1 diabetes. Reverse transcribing all isolated RNA meant expressed TCRB transcripts were sequenced. Only in-frame clones appear in the TCRdb table, and some are missing; sequencing was by immunoSEQ multiplex PCR. The table has approximately 43,000 clones, about 66% seen once. General study findings and limits: Among patients with Type 1 diabetes, TCRB CDR3s were moderately but significantly shorter in every one of the four CD4+ subsets.

No antigens are known for them. The specimen sequenced was Tregs from blood. The receptors stem from a man aged 30-40 years with type 1 diabetes. Some clones in this sample may be carry-over from other donors' samples.

A word on this clone: One junction end does not reproduce the germline sequence, and a read error may be involved. V gene TRBV19 combines with J gene TRBJ1-5, with TRBD1 identical over 9 bases. The CDR3 covers 13 residues. From germline, CDR1 is LNHDA and CDR2 SQIVND (reference sequence). The CDR3 coding sequence is TGTGCCAGTAGTCTAGACAGGGGGCAGCCCCAGCATTTT. Translating gives CASSLDRGQPQHF.

The chain uses TRBV10-2 and TRBJ1-5, with no clear D. Germline loops: CDR1 WSHSY, CDR2 SAAADI. The CDR3 is made up of 13 amino acids. The ends were cut back, 7 bases at V and 2 bases at J, with 9 bases in the middle. As DNA, the CDR3 is TGCGCCAGCATGCCAGGCCGCAATCAGCCCCAGCATTTT. It is translated as CASMPGRNQPQHF.

This clone was found a few times. The chain is built from TRBV5-4 and TRBJ2-1; a possible D gene is TRBD1 (5 bases). The V gene's germline CDR1 is SGHNT and CDR2 YYREEE (reference sequence). The CDR3 loop spans 14 amino acids. V was trimmed by 0 bases and J by 1 base, leaving 5 bases between them. The CDR3 DNA reads TGTGCCAGCAGCTTGGAGGGGTCCTACAATGAGCAGTTCTTC. Encoded protein: CASSLEGSYNEQFF.

This clone was seen a few times. J is TRBJ2-5 and V is TRBV7-2, with TRBD2 identical over 8 bases. The germline V gene encodes CDR1 SGHTA and CDR2 FQGNSA. The CDR3 consists of 14 residues. The V segment lost 5 bases and the J segment 4 bases; nucleotides outside the gene matches: 6. The CDR3 bases are TGTGCCAGCAGCCCCGGGGGGGTATCAGAGACCCAGTACTTC. Translation gives CASSPGGVSETQYF.

V is TRBV7-3 and J is TRBJ2-2; 9 bases agree with TRBD1. The V segment lost 1 base and the J segment 4 bases; nucleotides outside the gene matches: 10. The CDR3 runs 18 residues. Germline loops: CDR1 SGHTA, CDR2 FQGTGA. The DNA for the CDR3 is TGTGCCAGCAGCTTAATGTTTCGGGACAGGGAGAGCACCGGGGAGCTGTTTTTT. This translates into CASSLMFRDRESTGELFF.

The chain is built from TRBV5-1 and TRBJ1-4, with a possible D match to TRBD1 (6 bases). The germline CDR1 and CDR2 sequences are SGHRS and YFSETQ. Between the trimmed V and J ends, which lost 4 bases and 5 bases, there was a span of 15 bases. The CDR3 extends over 15 amino acids. CDR3 DNA: TGCGCCAGCAGCCAAACGGGACACCCGAATGAAAAACTGTTTTTT. Translated, it gives CASSQTGHPNEKLFF.

The chain has TRBV18 and TRBJ2-3; 9 nucleotides match TRBD1. Trimming removed 2 bases from V and 3 bases from J; junction bases left unmatched: 3. Germline V gene lookup returns CDR1 KGHSH and CDR2 LQKENI. This CDR3 has 15 residues. The CDR3 coding sequence is TGTGCCAGCTCACCAGGACAGGGGTATACAGATACGCAGTATTTT. It is translated as CASSPGQGYTDTQYF.

The rearrangement links TRBV29-1 to TRBJ2-3, with D possibly TRBD2 on 7 matching bases. Germline CDR1 SQVTM, CDR2 ANQGSEA. CDR3 size: 15 residues. The ends were cut back, 5 bases at V and 0 bases at J, with 15 bases in the middle. DNA of the CDR3: TGCAGCGTTTACGGGGGGCGCGGGAGCACAGATACGCAGTATTTT. Translation gives CSVYGGRGSTDTQYF.

The gene calls are TRBV4-3 and TRBJ2-2, with D tentatively TRBD1 (5 bases). The CDR3 spans 14 residues. Trimming removed 1 base at V and 7 bases at J, with 10 bases between. Germline V gene data show CDR1 as LGHNA and CDR2 as YSLEER. The CDR3 here is CASSQGRAYGELFF. CDR3 bases: TGCGCCAGCAGCCAAGGCAGGGCATACGGGGAGCTGTTTTTT.